The rows below give T cell receptor beta chains drawn from one sample of a study of blood T cell repertoires in COVID-19. The protocol was immunoSEQ multiplex PCR, while the TCRdb copy is restricted to in-frame clones and leaves out a portion. The sample includes tens of thousands of clones, about nine tenths seen only once; the top ten take 25% to 35%. Sequencing input: peripheral blood. The receptors derive from an elderly woman with acute or convalescent COVID-19. Both conserved end residues are part of each CDR3. Fields, in order: clone size, J gene, V gene, D gene, CDR3 protein, CDR3 DNA. The D gene is left open where the match is weak. Some rows mark clone size as missing; the rest say once, few, many or name a class of expanded clone.

NA,TRBJ1-2,TRBV19,NA,CASSRRTGSGWGYTF,TGTGCCAGTAGTAGGAGGACGGGAAGCGGTTGGGGCTACACCTTC
once,TRBJ1-1,TRBV3-1/TRBV3-2,NA,CASSSGHTEAFF,TGTGCCAGCAGCTCTGGGCACACTGAAGCTTTCTTT
NA,TRBJ2-5,TRBV5-4,TRBD2,CASSSGGEETQYF,TGTGCCAGCAGCTCCGGGGGGGAAGAGACCCAGTACTTC
NA,TRBJ1-6,TRBV19,TRBD1,CASTGTGGAGNSPLHF,TGTGCCAGTACCGGGACAGGGGGCGCGGGGAATTCACCCCTCCACTTT
NA,TRBJ1-2,TRBV19,TRBD1,CASSMGPGQGAYGYTF,TGTGCCAGTAGTATGGGACCGGGACAGGGGGCGTATGGCTACACCTTC
NA,TRBJ1-3,TRBV6-5,NA,CASSSSRAGNTIYF,TGTGCCAGCAGCTCTAGTAGAGCGGGAAACACCATATATTTT
NA,TRBJ2-1,TRBV11-2,TRBD2,CASSLSGGNEQFF,TGTGCCAGCAGCTTAAGCGGGGGGAATGAGCAGTTCTTC
NA,TRBJ2-7,TRBV7-8,NA,CASSLAQGYEQYF,TGTGCCAGCAGCTTAGCACAGGGATACGAGCAGTACTTC
NA,TRBJ1-1,TRBV25-1,NA,CASSEPYRAFF,TGTGCCAGCAGTGAGCCCTACCGGGCTTTCTTT
NA,TRBJ2-2,TRBV12-3/TRBV12-4,NA,CASSQGTGELFF,TGTGCCAGCAGTCAGGGGACCGGGGAGCTGTTTTTT
NA,TRBJ2-1,TRBV4-1,TRBD1,CASSHVTGIDEQFF,TGCGCCAGCAGCCACGTGACAGGGATCGATGAGCAGTTCTTC
NA,TRBJ2-1,TRBV3-1/TRBV3-2,TRBD2,CASSQRSGGATEQFF,TGTGCCAGCAGCCAACGGAGCGGGGGGGCCACTGAGCAGTTCTTC
NA,TRBJ2-5,TRBV5-1,TRBD1,CASSVTGTQETQYF,TGCGCCAGCAGCGTGACAGGGACCCAAGAGACCCAGTACTTC
few,TRBJ1-5,TRBV11-3,NA,CASSFFYQPQHF,TGTGCCAGCAGCTTCTTTTATCAGCCCCAGCATTTT
NA,TRBJ1-2,TRBV6-5,NA,CASSLQGGGREGYTF,TGTGCCAGCAGCCTCCAGGGAGGGGGAAGGGAAGGCTACACCTTC
few,TRBJ2-3,TRBV10-2,TRBD1,CASSGGQGNTDTQYF,TGCGCCAGCAGTGGCGGACAGGGGAACACAGATACGCAGTATTTT
NA,TRBJ2-6,TRBV6-5,NA,CASTPGVSGANVLTF,TGTGCCAGCACTCCGGGAGTTTCTGGGGCCAACGTCCTGACTTTC
NA,TRBJ2-2,TRBV6-4,NA,CASSDSPGSGELFF,TGTGCCAGCAGTGACTCCCCAGGGTCCGGGGAGCTGTTTTTT
NA,TRBJ1-3,TRBV6-5,NA,CASSSIGASGNTIYF,TGTGCCAGCAGTTCCATTGGGGCCTCTGGAAACACCATATATTTT
NA,TRBJ2-1,TRBV11-2,TRBD1,CASSFDRVVNNEQFF,TGTGCCAGCAGCTTCGACAGGGTGGTCAACAATGAGCAGTTCTTC
once,TRBJ2-5,TRBV5-1,TRBD2,CASSLASGEETQYF,TGCGCCAGCAGCTTGGCTAGCGGGGAAGAGACCCAGTACTTC
NA,TRBJ2-3,TRBV5-4,TRBD2,CASSPSGGSTDTQYF,TGTGCCAGCAGCCCTAGCGGGGGGAGCACAGATACGCAGTATTTT
NA,TRBJ2-7,TRBV9,TRBD1,CASSPRQGMDEQYF,TGTGCCAGCAGCCCCCGACAGGGTATGGACGAGCAGTACTTC
NA,TRBJ2-3,TRBV6-6,TRBD2,CASSHLAGGSTDTQYF,TGTGCCAGCAGCCATCTAGCGGGGGGGAGCACAGATACGCAGTATTTT
NA,TRBJ2-1,TRBV5-1,NA,CASSRRGAAYNEQFF,TGCGCCAGCAGCCGTCGGGGGGCCGCCTACAATGAGCAGTTCTTC
NA,TRBJ2-2,TRBV9,NA,CASSVAGNLNTGELFF,TGTGCCAGCAGCGTAGCGGGTAACCTGAACACCGGGGAGCTGTTTTTT
NA,TRBJ1-2,TRBV4-2,TRBD1,CASSLGDRADYGYTF,TGTGCCAGCAGCCTGGGGGACAGGGCCGACTATGGCTACACCTTC
few,TRBJ1-2,TRBV4-1,NA,CASSPGQGQRGGYTF,TGCGCCAGCAGCCCAGGGCAGGGGCAGAGGGGTGGCTACACCTTC
NA,TRBJ2-1,TRBV28,TRBD1,CASSSGQGPYNEQFF,TGTGCCAGCAGTTCGGGACAGGGGCCCTACAATGAGCAGTTCTTC
NA,TRBJ1-2,TRBV27,NA,CASGRADGYTF,TGTGCCAGCGGCAGGGCGGATGGCTACACCTTC
NA,TRBJ1-3,TRBV6-4,TRBD1,CASREMDRCRSGNTIYF,TGTGCCAGCAGGGAGATGGACAGGTGCCGCTCTGGAAACACCATATATTTT
NA,TRBJ1-3,TRBV19,TRBD1,CASSLTGAGNTIYF,TGTGCCAGTAGTTTAACAGGGGCTGGAAACACCATATATTTT
NA,TRBJ1-4,TRBV4-2,TRBD1,CASSQVRRGRATNEKLFF,TGTGCCAGCAGCCAAGTGCGCAGGGGGCGAGCGACTAATGAAAAACTGTTTTTT
NA,TRBJ2-7,TRBV18,TRBD2,CASSPNRLAGGNSEQYF,TGTGCCAGCTCACCGAACAGACTAGCGGGGGGGAATTCCGAGCAGTACTTC
NA,TRBJ1-3,TRBV5-1,NA,CASSLVGLTDTIYF,TGCGCCAGCAGCTTGGTCGGGTTGACGGACACCATATATTTT
NA,TRBJ2-2,TRBV4-1,NA,CASSQRAGARTGELFF,TGCGCCAGCAGCCAAAGGGCGGGGGCACGAACCGGGGAGCTGTTTTTT
few,TRBJ2-2,TRBV7-9,TRBD1,CASTRQGAGELFF,TGTGCCAGCACCCGACAGGGGGCCGGGGAGCTGTTTTTT
NA,TRBJ2-1,TRBV5-1,NA,CASSLGSGTRNEQFF,TGCGCCAGCAGCTTGGGCTCCGGGACTCGAAATGAGCAGTTCTTC
few,TRBJ2-7,TRBV25-1,TRBD2,CASSEEGLVVNF,TGTGCCAGCAGTGAGGAGGGACTAGTGGTGAACTTC
NA,TRBJ2-3,TRBV7-9,TRBD2,CASSLRRGGTDTQYF,TGTGCCAGCAGCTTAAGGCGGGGGGGCACAGATACGCAGTATTTT
NA,TRBJ2-2,TRBV11-2,NA,CASSFVAGSNTGELFF,TGTGCCAGCAGCTTCGTGGCAGGCTCGAACACCGGGGAGCTGTTTTTT
NA,TRBJ1-5,TRBV7-6,TRBD1,CASSAQQGRNQPQHF,TGTGCCAGCAGCGCCCAACAGGGGAGGAATCAGCCCCAGCATTTT
many,TRBJ1-2,TRBV19,TRBD1,CASRNSGQLSNYGYTF,TGTGCCAGTAGAAACTCGGGACAGCTGAGTAACTATGGCTACACCTTC
NA,TRBJ1-6,TRBV2,NA,CASSVTPGGGSRYSPLHF,TGTGCCAGCAGTGTTACTCCCGGGGGGGGCTCCAGATATTCACCCCTCCACTTT
NA,TRBJ1-2,TRBV5-8,NA,CASSFQRGYGYTF,TGTGCCAGCAGCTTTCAACGCGGTTATGGCTACACCTTC
NA,TRBJ2-7,TRBV15,TRBD2,CATSRDPLAGLRPYEQYF,TGTGCCACCAGCAGAGATCCCCTAGCGGGGCTCCGACCCTACGAGCAGTACTTC
NA,TRBJ2-2,TRBV3-1/TRBV3-2,TRBD2,CASSPSGGSNTGELFF,TGTGCCAGCAGCCCTAGCGGGGGGTCTAACACCGGGGAGCTGTTTTTT
NA,TRBJ2-1,TRBV3-1/TRBV3-2,NA,CASSQDMDRYNEQFF,TGTGCCAGCAGCCAAGATATGGACAGATACAATGAGCAGTTCTTC
NA,TRBJ2-1,TRBV6-5,TRBD2,CASSPRDYHEQFF,TGTGCCAGCAGTCCTCGGGACTACCATGAGCAGTTCTTC
NA,TRBJ2-2,TRBV7-2,TRBD1,CASSDRTGYTGELFF,TGTGCCAGCAGCGACCGGACAGGGTACACCGGGGAGCTGTTTTTT
once,TRBJ2-7,TRBV3-1/TRBV3-2,NA,CASSQGGVYEQYF,TGTGCCAGCAGCCAAGGCGGGGTCTACGAGCAGTACTTC
NA,TRBJ1-4,TRBV5-1,TRBD1,CASSAGQGQNEKLFF,TGCGCCAGCAGCGCCGGACAGGGACAAAATGAAAAACTGTTTTTT
NA,TRBJ1-4,TRBV5-1,NA,CASSLGTAGWEKLFF,TGCGCCAGCAGCTTGGGCACGGCAGGGTGGGAAAAACTGTTTTTT
NA,TRBJ2-7,TRBV5-1,TRBD1,CASSRDQGASYEQYF,TGCGCCAGCAGCCGTGATCAGGGGGCCTCCTACGAGCAGTACTTC
once,TRBJ2-2,TRBV7-9,TRBD1,CASIDRDRSTGELFF,TGTGCCAGCATCGACAGGGATCGAAGCACCGGGGAGCTGTTTTTT
few,TRBJ2-2,TRBV2,NA,CASSELSGGSGELFF,TGTGCCAGCAGTGAATTGAGCGGAGGGTCCGGGGAGCTGTTTTTT
NA,TRBJ1-1,TRBV30,NA,CAWSPTQNTEAFF,TGTGCCTGGAGTCCAACTCAGAACACTGAAGCTTTCTTT